Listed here are 20 T cell receptor beta chains from one sample, sequenced in a study of blood T cell repertoires in COVID-19. Profiling relied on immunoSEQ multiplex PCR, and the TCRdb table lists in-frame clones only, not all of them. The sample consists of more than 85,000 clones, roughly 84% of them appearing once. The sequencing sample was made of peripheral blood. The receptors here all came from a woman aged 55-70 years with acute or convalescent COVID-19.

The gene calls are TRBV24-1 and TRBJ2-2; D not certain. The germline V and J ends were trimmed by 1 base and 1 base, with 3 bases remaining between them. Germline loops: CDR1 KGHDR, CDR2 SFDVKD. The CDR3 spans 14 residues. CDR3 in DNA: TGTGCCACCAGTGATTTCTTGAACACCGGGGAGCTGTTTTTT. Encoded protein: CATSDFLNTGELFF.

This chain joins TRBV7-2 and TRBJ2-1, with D possibly being TRBD2 (5 bases). The CDR3 has 14 residues. Germline assignment: CDR1 SGHTA and CDR2 FQGNSA. V lost 2 bases and J lost 3, with 8 bases in between. CDR3 nucleotides: TGTGCCAGCAGCTTATCGGGGATCTACAATGAGCAGTTCTTC. It encodes CASSLSGIYNEQFF.

The chain carries TRBV19 and TRBJ2-7; 8 bases match TRBD1. The CDR3 has 14 amino acids. V shed 6 bases and J 6 bases; nucleotides not matched to a gene: 10. Per the germline V gene, CDR1 is LNHDA and CDR2 is SQIVND (reference sequence). The CDR3 loop reads CASRYRGTSIEQYF. As DNA, the CDR3 is TGTGCCAGTAGGTACAGGGGGACCTCGATCGAGCAGTACTTC. The whole variable domain, filled in from reference TRBV19 and TRBJ2-7, reads DGGITQSPKYLFRKEGQNVTLSCEQNLNHDAMYWYRQDPGQGLRLIYYSQIVNDFQKGDIAEGYSVSREKKESFPLTVTSAQKNPTAFYLCASRYRGTSIEQYFGPGTRLTVT.

This chain connects TRBV4-1 to TRBJ2-6; D might be TRBD1 (6 bases). The germline V and J ends were trimmed by 5 bases and 0 bases, with 17 bases remaining between them. The CDR3 is made up of 18 amino acids. Looked up from germline, CDR1 is MGHRA and CDR2 is YSYEKL. CDR3 sequence reads: CASSTKSGGYSGANVLTF. The CDR3 nucleotides read TGCGCCAGCAGCACCAAGAGTGGGGGCTACTCTGGGGCCAACGTCCTGACTTTC.

CDR3 coding DNA: TGTGCCTGGAGTCCAGGACCACCTGGGGAGACTGAAGCTTTCTTT. Protein product: CAWSPGPPGETEAFF. The chain is built from TRBV30 and TRBJ1-1; D is undetermined. The CDR3 has 15 residues. CDR1 is GTSNPN and CDR2 is SVGIG in the germline V gene (reference sequence). V lost 2 bases to trimming and J lost 5 bases, with 18 bases between them.

The chain is built from TRBV14 and TRBJ1-6, with TRBD1 identical over 9 bases. The trim removed 4 bases at V and 10 bases at J, leaving 5 bases unmatched. CDR3 length equals 14 residues. The V gene's germline CDR1 is SGHDN and CDR2 FVKESK. The DNA of the CDR3 is TGTGCCAGCAGCCGGGACAGGGTGATCTCACCCCTCCACTTT. It codes for CASSRDRVISPLHF.

The chain joins TRBV7-2 to TRBJ2-3, with D unclear. The ends were cut back, 5 bases at V and 0 bases at J, with 9 bases in the middle. This CDR3 spans 14 amino acids. Germline lookup yields CDR1 SGHTA and CDR2 FQGNSA. CDR3 amino acids: CASSTYVSTDTQYF. The CDR3 DNA is TGTGCCAGCAGCACTTACGTTAGCACAGATACGCAGTATTTT.

This sequence joins TRBV5-6 and TRBJ1-1; the match to TRBD1 covers 12 bases. The CDR3 loop spans 16 amino acids. CDR1 is SGHDT and CDR2 is YYEEEE in the germline V gene. The trim removed 3 bases at V and 5 bases at J, leaving 8 bases unmatched. CDR3 nucleotides: TGTGCCAGCAGCTGGGGGACAGGGGGCATGAGGACTGAAGCTTTCTTT. Translating gives CASSWGTGGMRTEAFF.

J is TRBJ1-2 and V is TRBV2; TRBD1 matches 7 bases. The germline gives CDR1 SNHLY, CDR2 FYNNEI. The CDR3 contains 13 residues. V was pared by 11 bases and J by 0 bases, with 6 bases of the junction left unmatched. The CDR3 region has the DNA TGTGCCTTCCGGACAGGAGCTAACTATGGCTACACCTTC. Translated: CAFRTGANYGYTF.

This clone was found a few times. The chain has TRBV7-2 and TRBJ2-7; D gene ambiguous. Trimming left V 1 base short and J 0 bases short, with 10 bases between. Per germline, CDR1 SGHTA and CDR2 FQGNSA. The CDR3 is 15 amino acids. CDR3 region: CASSLDAGSSYEQYF. As DNA, the CDR3 is TGTGCCAGCAGCTTAGATGCAGGAAGCTCCTACGAGCAGTACTTC.

In the case of this clone: This sample includes further DNA sequences coding for the same CDR3. The chain employs TRBV12-5 and TRBJ1-3; D possibly corresponds to TRBD1 (5 bases). CDR3 length equals 15 residues. V lost 1 base and J lost 1, with 8 bases in between. Germline CDR1 and CDR2: LGHNT and FRNRAP. CDR3 residues: CASGLDQGSGNTIYF. Here the CDR3 DNA reads TGTGCTAGTGGTTTGGACCAGGGTTCTGGAAACACCATATATTTT.

This clone was seen a handful of times. The rearrangement uses TRBV4-1 and TRBJ1-1; no reliable D call. V lost 1 base, J lost 5 bases, and 11 bases lay in between. The CDR3 loop spans 14 amino acids. Germline lookup yields CDR1 MGHRA and CDR2 YSYEKL. The CDR3 region is CASSQAGYRTEAFF. For the CDR3, the DNA is TGCGCCAGCAGCCAAGCAGGATATCGGACTGAAGCTTTCTTT.

The rearrangement links TRBV5-1 to TRBJ1-2; no clear D. The CDR3 runs to 14 residues. Trimming left V 0 bases short and J 7 bases short, with 13 bases between. Germline loops: CDR1 SGHRS, CDR2 YFSETQ. The CDR3 DNA reads TGCGCCAGCAGCTTGGGGTCGGCGCGGGGTGGCTACACCTTC. As protein: CASSLGSARGGYTF. Full variable domain (rest looked up from reference TRBV5-1 and TRBJ1-2): KAGVTQTPRYLIKTRGQQVTLSCSPISGHRSVSWYQQTPGQGLQFLFEYFSETQRNKGNFPGRFSGRQFSNSRSEMNVSTLELGDSALYLCASSLGSARGGYTFGSGTRLTVV.

V usage is TRBV5-1 and J usage is TRBJ1-3, with unresolved D. V shed 4 bases and J shed 0 bases, with 11 bases lying between them. This CDR3 spans 15 amino acids. Germline V CDR1 and CDR2: SGHRS, YFSETQ. The CDR3 region is CASSRREASGNTIYF. CDR3 nucleotide sequence: TGCGCCAGCAGCCGGCGGGAGGCCTCTGGAAACACCATATATTTT.

A few counts support this clone. This chain connects TRBV7-2 to TRBJ1-3; no clear D. V was pared by 3 bases and J by 0 bases, with 12 bases between. CDR3 length: 16 amino acids. Germline CDR1 reads SGHTA; CDR2 reads FQGNSA. The CDR3 loop is CASSFKPISSGNTIYF. The CDR3 nucleotides read TGTGCCAGCAGCTTTAAGCCAATATCCTCTGGAAACACCATATATTTT.

This clone has a single count. In DNA form, the CDR3 reads TGTGCCAGCAGCCCGGCCGGGACAGGGTTGGAGACCCAGTACTTC. Translating it yields CASSPAGTGLETQYF. The chain links TRBV11-3 to TRBJ2-5, with 9 bases matching TRBD1. CDR1 is SGHNT and CDR2 is YENEEA in the germline V gene. The CDR3 is 15 amino acids. V gave up 5 bases and J gave up 5 bases; unmatched junction bases: 9.

There are many counts of this clone. This CDR3 is also generated by other DNA sequences in the sample. The CDR3 nucleotides are TGCGCCAGCAGCCTCGGACAGCCCCAAGAGACCCAGTACTTC. Protein product: CASSLGQPQETQYF. The chain uses TRBV5-1 and TRBJ2-5; TRBD1 is a possible D gene (6 bases). V was trimmed by 4 bases and J by 1 base, leaving 11 bases between them. This CDR3 is 14 amino acids long. Looked up from germline, CDR1 is SGHRS and CDR2 is YFSETQ.

The rearrangement joins TRBV5-1 to TRBJ2-1; no firm D call. The V gene lost 2 bases and the J gene lost 0 bases, with 15 bases spanning the gap. The CDR3 is 17 amino acids. Germline assignment: CDR1 SGHRS and CDR2 YFSETQ. The CDR3 coding sequence is TGCGCCAGCAGCTTTTCGTTGGGCCGAAGCTCCTACAATGAGCAGTTCTTC. Translating it yields CASSFSLGRSSYNEQFF.

The chain uses TRBV7-9 and TRBJ1-2, with D possibly TRBD1 on 6 matching bases. The V gene's germline CDR1 is SEHNR and CDR2 FQNEAQ (reference sequence). The CDR3 is 12 residues long. V was shortened by 6 bases and J by 4 bases, with 9 bases between the two germline ends. This CDR3 reads CASRGQSYGYTF. As DNA, the CDR3 is TGTGCCAGCAGAGGACAGAGCTATGGCTACACCTTC.

The rearrangement joins TRBV4-2 to TRBJ1-6; D may be TRBD1 (6 bases). CDR1 is LGHNA, CDR2 YNFKEQ, per germline. V lost 1 base, J lost 5 bases, and 18 bases lay in between. The CDR3 sequence is 18 residues long. The CDR3 reads CASSQASGQLINNSPLHF. CDR3 in DNA: TGTGCCAGCAGCCAAGCTTCTGGACAGCTAATTAATAATTCACCCCTCCACTTT.